This TCR beta chain was sequenced in a study of regulatory T cells in long-lasting Graves disease. Time point reported: newly diagnosed GD, antithyroid drugs for less than 3 months. From PBMCs, RNA was extracted and then used to make the TCR library. Each of the patients was recruited from an endocrinology department situated in Xi'an, China. The germline CDR1 and CDR2 sequences are SGHAT and FQNNGV. The length of the CDR3 is 14 residues. J gave up 7 bases and V 2 bases, and 5 bases lay outside the gene matches. iRepertoire HTBI primers and Arm-PCR of CDR3 regions built TCR beta libraries. Via MiXCR, TCRdb re-called the multiplex PCR reads, giving one row per CDR3 protein. The sample carries 350,000 to 550,000 distinct CDR3 sequences, 12% to 15% recorded once. These data were likewise used in another study, on T cells in Graves' hyperthyroidism and ophthalmopathy. Per that study: Absence of ophthalmopathy progression within 18 months defined stable Graves' hyperthyroidism. Uncontrolled infections, other autoimmune diseases, pregnancy or lactation led to exclusion of patients. Most expanded thyroid clonotypes above 0.001 also appeared in blood.

Material: peripheral blood mononuclear cells (PBMCs), obtained at new diagnosis, from a patient treated with antithyroid drugs. The chain couples TRBV11-2 to TRBJ1-1, with 9 nucleotides matching TRBD1. This TCR derives from a woman in her forties or fifties with Graves disease. DNA for the CDR3: TGTGCCAGCAGCTTATCACAGGGGGCTGTTGAAGCTTTCTTT. Encoded protein: CASSLSQGAVEAFF.